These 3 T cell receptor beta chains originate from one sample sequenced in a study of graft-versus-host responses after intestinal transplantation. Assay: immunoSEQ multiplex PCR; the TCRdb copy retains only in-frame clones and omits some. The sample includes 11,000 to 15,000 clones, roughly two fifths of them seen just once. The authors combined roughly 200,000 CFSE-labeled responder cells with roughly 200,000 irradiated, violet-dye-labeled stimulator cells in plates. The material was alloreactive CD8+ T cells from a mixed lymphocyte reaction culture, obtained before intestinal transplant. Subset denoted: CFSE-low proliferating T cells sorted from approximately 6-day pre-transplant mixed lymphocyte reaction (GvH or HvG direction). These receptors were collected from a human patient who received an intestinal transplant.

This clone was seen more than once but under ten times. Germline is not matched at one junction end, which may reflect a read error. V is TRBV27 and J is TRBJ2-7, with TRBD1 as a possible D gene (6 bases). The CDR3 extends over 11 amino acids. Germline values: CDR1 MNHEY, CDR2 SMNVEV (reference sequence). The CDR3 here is CASSGGHLRFF. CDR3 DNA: TGTGCCAGCAGTGGGGGACACCTACGCTTCTTC.

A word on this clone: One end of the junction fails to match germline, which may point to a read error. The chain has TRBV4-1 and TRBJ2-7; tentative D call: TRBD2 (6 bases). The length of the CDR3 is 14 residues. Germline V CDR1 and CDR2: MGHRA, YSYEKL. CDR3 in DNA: TGCGCCAGCGGCCAAGGGGACTCCCGGGGGGAGCAGTACTTC. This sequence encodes CASGQGDSRGEQYF.

This CDR3 is CASSPTRGVGHEQFF. The CDR3 nucleotides read TGTGCCAGCTCACCGACTAGAGGAGTTGGTCATGAGCAGTTCTTC. This chain links TRBV18 with TRBJ2-1; perhaps TRBD2 as D (6 bases). CDR1 and CDR2 (germline): KGHSH, LQKENI. Deletions cut 3 bases from V and 8 bases from J, with 17 bases between. This CDR3 is 15 amino acids long.